This TCR beta chain appears in the sequencing data of a study of T cells in localized non-small cell lung cancer (dated by TCRdb to 2019 to 2021). The study in broad terms: Comparing tumors with uninvolved tumor-adjacent lungs, the study looked at the T cell repertoires of a few hundred patients with early-stage NSCLC. Of the NSCLC patients, fewer than 150 were male and around 99 were female, and the mean age was approximately 66 years. The cohort was made up of fewer than 250 treatment-naive NSCLC patients whose localized lung tumors had been resected.

Only one count was recorded for this clone. Its antigen is unknown. One base away there is no much larger clone; base qualities are not given. V and J are truncated by 7 bases and 8 bases respectively, leaving an intervening sequence of 17 bases. From a lookup of the germline V gene, CDR1 and CDR2 are MGHDK and SYGVNS. From cysteine to phenylalanine, the CDR3 is 13 amino acids long. Of all the DNA, just the CDR3 is kept, 39 bases in frame from base 1. Beyond this particular receptor, the publication reports: Because multi-region sequencing of the tumors was not done, intratumor heterogeneity could not be ruled out. Uninvolved tumor-adjacent lung showed the highest T cell clonality, higher than tumor, which suggests more focused antigenic responses in the uninvolved tumor-adjacent lung. Because the study design was exploratory, TCR variables were selected using unadjusted p-values without false-discovery rate correction. A median of approximately 62 of the top 100 tumor clones turned up in the paired uninvolved adjacent lung, and 25 to 35 of those clones also ranked among the top 100 of that same adjacent lung. Longer overall survival was associated with higher T cell density in blood, whereas shorter survival was associated with higher clonality in adjacent lung.

TCR beta CDR3 regions were sequenced from DNA using the immunoSEQ Assay. Per the original workflow: To compute T cell density, TCR beta template counts were normalized to usable DNA, which was estimated by amplifying housekeeping genes. The preseqR package was used to estimate richness by extrapolating to 400,000 templates for PBMC samples and to 120,000 templates for tissue samples. Clonality was calculated as one minus Pielou's evenness. Differential abundance testing on productive amino-acid clonotypes, with a minimum total count of 5 and an alpha of 0.1, was used to identify tissue-enriched TCRs. Repertoire overlap between compartments was quantified with the Jaccard Index and Morisita Overlap Index. TCR beta CDR3s were clustered by GLIPH together with public tetramer-defined viral CDR3s, and at least three viral sequences plus V-gene enrichment were required for viral motifs. In TCRdb, the immuneACCESS table is reduced to in-frame sequences with V and J assigned. These tables do not hold every clone; where another copy was compared, an unresolved V gene accounts for under half, and the others remain unexplained. V and J calls and clone size are as listed in that table; D and trimming were resolved from the DNA. Within this sample are 30,000 to 40,000 clones, with 90% of them counted one time only. Together, the top ten hold roughly 4% of the sample.

At diagnosis, tumor, uninvolved tumor-adjacent lung and peripheral blood were collected and then preserved as a mix of FFPE and fresh-frozen material. Blood samples were analyzed as peripheral blood mononuclear cells for TCR repertoire profiling. The receptor's source is a man aged 40 to 70 with stage I lung adenocarcinoma. Source: peripheral blood, taken before any cancer treatment. Recombination linked TRBV25-1 to TRBJ1-2; the D region possibly corresponds to TRBD1 (6 bases align). The CDR3 is CASTSRGVRGYTF. The base sequence is TGTGCCAGCACCTCGAGGGGGGTTCGGGGCTACACCTTC.